This entry is about one T cell receptor beta chain. Participants came from about 23 US areas, aged roughly 18 to 95 years. This sample stems from a study of blood T cell repertoires in COVID-19. Per the original data handling: Reference gene primer amplification yielded estimated nucleated cell counts. The repertoire was sequenced with immunoSEQ multiplex PCR; TCRdb's copy has only in-frame clones and lacks some. V, J and clone size derive from that table, while D and trimming were established from the DNA sequence. The sample comprises 250,000 to 350,000 clones, nearly 90% of which are singletons, and approximately 4% rests with the top ten. The CDR3 runs to 17 residues. V was pared by 5 bases and J by 2 bases, with 9 bases of the junction left unmatched. The germline V gene encodes CDR1 SEHNR and CDR2 FQNEAQ (reference sequence).

The clonotype comes from a woman aged 18-35 years with acute COVID-19. The chain is built from TRBV7-9 and TRBJ2-3; TRBD2 matches at 11 bases. Sample: PBMCs or T cells enriched from blood (not recorded which). The CDR3 coding sequence is TGTGCCAGCAGCCCCTGGCTAGCGGGAGGTTTCACAGATACGCAGTATTTT. Amino acids: CASSPWLAGGFTDTQYF.